This T cell receptor beta chain was sequenced in a study of T-cell reconstitution after alpha-beta-depleted transplantation in children. This clonotype was counted at least ten times. Per the germline V gene, CDR1 is MNHEY and CDR2 is SVGAGI. CDR3 length equals 13 residues. Trimming at V came to 8 bases and at J to 7 bases, leaving 2 bases not matched to a gene. As it was prepared, the TCRbeta library received unique molecular identifiers. TCRdb independently ran MiXCR on the PCR reads; one entry per CDR3 protein. The data contain about 72,000 distinct CDR3 sequences, 5.5% to 7.5% of them singletons. Here the sequenced sample was PBMCs from the stem cell graft donor, taken from the stem cell graft. This sequence originates from a human donor who donated a stem cell graft to a child with acute lymphoblastic leukemia. The chain recombines TRBV6-5 with TRBJ1-4; 12 bases agree with TRBD1. The CDR3 reads CASRDRGPEKLFF. CDR3 nucleotides: TGTGCCAGCCGGGACAGGGGGCCTGAAAAACTGTTTTTT.